This entry features one T cell receptor beta chain sequence. Its antigen remains unknown. Sequencing used immunoSEQ multiplex PCR; TCRdb keeps in-frame clones, though not all of them. The sample shows about 8,000 clones, roughly 70% of them seen only once. The CDR3 consists of 13 residues. Trimming shortened V by 0 bases and J by 0 bases, and 2 bases separated the two germline ends. Germline V gene data show CDR1 as SGHVS and CDR2 as FQNEAQ. Time point in this sample: after neoadjuvant nivolumab, at surgical resection. These data are taken from a study of neoadjuvant anti-PD-1 for oral cavity cancer. Overall study: Around day 43, patients without progression received a fourth nivolumab dose before surgery.

Study-wide findings and caveats: Non-responders to neoadjuvant nivolumab had significantly more clonal PBMC T cells than responders.

The rearrangement uses TRBV7-8 and TRBJ2-5; D uncertain. Specimen: PBMCs, collected after nivolumab (anti-PD-1) treatment. The origin of this receptor is a person between 40 and 80 years old with oral cavity squamous cell carcinoma. This CDR3 reads CASSLAHQETQYF. CDR3 nucleotides: TGTGCCAGCAGCTTAGCGCACCAAGAGACCCAGTACTTC.